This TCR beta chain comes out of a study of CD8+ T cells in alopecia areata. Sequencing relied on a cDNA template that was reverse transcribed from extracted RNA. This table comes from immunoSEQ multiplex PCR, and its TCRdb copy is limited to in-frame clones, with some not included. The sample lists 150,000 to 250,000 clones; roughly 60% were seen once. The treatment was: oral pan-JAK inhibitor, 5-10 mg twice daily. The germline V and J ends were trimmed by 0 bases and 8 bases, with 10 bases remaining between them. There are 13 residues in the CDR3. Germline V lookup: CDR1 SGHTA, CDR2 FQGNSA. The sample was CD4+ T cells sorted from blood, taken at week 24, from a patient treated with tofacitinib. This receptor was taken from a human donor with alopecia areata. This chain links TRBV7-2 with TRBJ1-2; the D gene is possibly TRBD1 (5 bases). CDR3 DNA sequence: TGTGCCAGCAGCTTAGCGGGGACTGACGGCTACACCTTC. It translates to CASSLAGTDGYTF.